This T cell receptor beta chain was observed in a study of cytomegalovirus exposure and HLA in healthy donors. CDR3 length: 15 amino acids. The V gene's germline CDR1 is LGHNA and CDR2 YNFKEQ. Study-level results: At a 0.05 false discovery rate, a later analysis found around 15,000 TCR beta sequences to be associated with HLA alleles. Listed as cytomegalovirus-associated were 150 or so TCR beta chains.

The PCR had 60 Vbeta and 13 Jbeta primers. Method: immunoSEQ multiplex PCR; TCRdb's copy keeps in-frame clones and lacks some. Of approximately 160,000 clones listed, approximately 80% are singletons. Comments on this clone: Its antigen is unknown. An end of the junction does not agree with germline; a read error may underlie this.

Sequencing was carried out using PBMCs. This chain joins TRBV4-2 and TRBJ1-2, with D possibly being TRBD1 (6 bases). This TCR was sampled from a woman between 40 and 55 years old in good health and CMV-seropositive. The CDR3 region has the DNA TGTGTCAGCAGCCAAGACTCCGGGACAACTGATGGCTACACCTTC. It specifies CVSSQDSGTTDGYTF.